The rows below give T cell receptor beta chains drawn from one sample of a study of identical twins. One entry per CDR3 protein results from TCRdb running MiXCR on the 5' RACE reads. The table includes 250,000 or so distinct CDR3 sequences, about 8.3% detected once. The sample was also reused in another study, on yellow fever vaccine responses in identical twins.

Sequencing was carried out using CD8+ T cells sorted from blood. Receptors originate from a young woman in good health. Both conserved end residues are part of each CDR3. D genes are given only for firm matches. Rows may omit the clone size; those that give it use once, few, many or a size class.

clone size | J gene | D gene | V gene | CDR3 protein | CDR3 DNA
few | TRBJ2-1 | - | TRBV9 | CASSVGVSVQYNEQFF | TGTGCCAGCAGCGTAGGAGTGTCCGTTCAATACAATGAGCAGTTCTTC
- | TRBJ1-1 | - | TRBV27 | CASRDLVGARNTEAFF | TGTGCCAGCAGAGACCTAGTAGGCGCGAGGAACACTGAAGCTTTCTTT
- | TRBJ2-5 | TRBD1 | TRBV5-1 | CASSFSEDRVETQYF | TGCGCCAGCAGCTTTTCTGAGGACAGGGTTGAGACCCAGTACTTC
few | TRBJ1-5 | TRBD1 | TRBV7-2 | CASRTEGAVNQPQHF | TGTGCCAGCAGAACGGAGGGGGCGGTGAATCAGCCCCAGCATTTT
many | TRBJ2-7 | - | TRBV5-6 | CASSFRQVAYEQYF | TGTGCCAGCAGCTTTAGACAGGTAGCCTACGAGCAGTACTTC
- | TRBJ2-3 | - | TRBV4-3 | CASSQDITDTQYF | TGCGCCAGCAGCCAAGATATCACAGATACGCAGTATTTT
few | TRBJ2-5 | - | TRBV13 | CASSSPPGTAKETQYF | TGTGCCAGCAGCTCGCCCCCCGGGACTGCAAAAGAGACCCAGTACTTC
few | TRBJ2-4 | - | TRBV27 | CASSLSGGVAKNIQYF | TGTGCCAGCAGTTTATCGGGCGGGGTAGCCAAAAACATTCAGTACTTC
few | TRBJ2-1 | TRBD2 | TRBV6-1 | CASNPIRGGGGYNEQFF | TGTGCCAGCAACCCCATCCGGGGCGGGGGGGGCTACAATGAGCAGTTCTTC
few | TRBJ2-7 | TRBD2 | TRBV20-1 | CSAMGLAEGLLVNEQYF | TGCAGTGCCATGGGACTAGCGGAGGGCCTTCTGGTCAACGAGCAGTACTTC
- | TRBJ2-7 | - | TRBV5-6 | CASSFNAGDEQYF | TGTGCCAGCAGCTTTAACGCAGGGGACGAGCAGTACTTC
many | TRBJ2-5 | - | TRBV27 | CASIARGGQETQYF | TGTGCCAGCATCGCAAGGGGGGGCCAAGAGACCCAGTACTTC
few | TRBJ2-1 | - | TRBV20-1 | CSAPLRGYAPRMQFF | TGCAGTGCCCCATTGAGGGGTTACGCCCCTCGAATGCAGTTCTTC
- | TRBJ2-2 | - | TRBV5-1 | CASSPFGVPRNTGELFF | TGCGCCAGCAGCCCCTTCGGGGTTCCTAGGAACACCGGGGAGCTGTTTTTT
few | TRBJ2-7 | - | TRBV7-9 | CASSLPSRGYEQYF | TGTGCCAGCAGCTTACCCTCACGGGGCTACGAGCAGTACTTC
few | TRBJ2-2 | - | TRBV6-2/TRBV6-3 | CASSYPGEDHGELFF | TGTGCCAGCAGTTACCCAGGGGAGGATCACGGGGAGCTGTTTTTT
- | TRBJ2-7 | TRBD1 | TRBV12-5 | CASGLAGGYEQYF | TGTGCTAGTGGCCTTGCAGGGGGATACGAGCAGTACTTC
- | TRBJ2-7 | TRBD1 | TRBV20-1 | CSASDRDTILYEQYF | TGCAGTGCCTCCGACAGGGACACTATCCTCTACGAGCAGTACTTC
many | TRBJ2-3 | - | TRBV28 | CASSLGNRVIFGDTQYF | TGTGCCAGCAGTTTAGGGAACAGGGTCATTTTTGGAGATACGCAGTATTTT
- | TRBJ2-3 | - | TRBV24-1 | CATSDSVTQYF | TGTGCCACCAGTGATTCGGTTACGCAGTATTTT
many | TRBJ1-1 | - | TRBV29-1 | CSVEDAVEAFF | TGCAGCGTTGAAGACGCAGTTGAAGCTTTCTTT
few | TRBJ2-7 | - | TRBV29-1 | CSASGWGPLSYEQYF | TGCAGCGCCTCGGGTTGGGGCCCTCTCTCCTACGAGCAGTACTTC
few | TRBJ2-3 | - | TRBV2 | CASSEAAGTDTQYF | TGTGCCAGCAGTGAAGCCGCAGGCACAGATACGCAGTATTTT
few | TRBJ2-7 | - | TRBV2 | CASSGIKVYEQYF | TGTGCCAGCAGTGGGATCAAAGTCTACGAGCAGTACTTC
- | TRBJ2-1 | TRBD2 | TRBV6-2/TRBV6-3 | CASSKTSGRGKGDEQFF | TGTGCCAGCAGCAAAACTAGCGGGAGGGGTAAGGGAGATGAGCAGTTCTTC
many | TRBJ2-7 | TRBD1 | TRBV27 | CASSLTGGYEQYF | TGTGCCAGCAGCTTGACAGGGGGCTACGAGCAGTACTTC
- | TRBJ2-2 | TRBD2 | TRBV29-1 | CSVGLAGGANTGELFF | TGCAGCGTTGGACTAGCGGGGGGGGCGAACACCGGGGAGCTGTTTTTT
- | TRBJ1-1 | - | TRBV2 | CAGTGENTEAFF | TGTGCCGGCACGGGGGAGAACACTGAAGCTTTCTTT
few | TRBJ1-1 | - | TRBV20-1 | CSATRGDTEAFF | TGCAGTGCTACTAGGGGTGACACTGAAGCTTTCTTT
many | TRBJ2-1 | TRBD2 | TRBV12-3/TRBV12-4 | CASSRVGGGNNEQFF | TGTGCCAGCAGTCGGGTTGGGGGGGGAAACAATGAGCAGTTCTTC
many | TRBJ2-7 | - | TRBV11-2 | CASSLADTAYEQYF | TGTGCCAGCAGCTTAGCCGATACAGCCTACGAGCAGTACTTC
- | TRBJ2-7 | TRBD1 | TRBV3-1 | CASSQEGQSTGEQYF | TGTGCCAGCAGCCAAGAGGGACAGTCGACGGGTGAGCAGTACTTC
many | TRBJ1-2 | - | TRBV29-1 | CSVEEGRFYGYTF | TGCAGCGTTGAAGAAGGTAGATTCTATGGCTACACCTTC
- | TRBJ2-4 | - | TRBV21-1 | CASSPLRGGRVAKNIQYF | TGTGCCAGCAGCCCCTTACGAGGGGGGCGAGTGGCCAAAAACATTCAGTACTTC
- | TRBJ2-5 | TRBD1 | TRBV7-7 | CASSLARTGGETQYF | TGTGCTAGCAGCTTAGCCAGGACAGGCGGAGAGACCCAGTACTTC
few | TRBJ2-1 | - | TRBV27 | CASSKVADEQFF | TGTGCCAGCAGTAAGGTAGCCGATGAGCAGTTCTTC
- | TRBJ2-7 | - | TRBV7-9 | CASSSQQSYEQYF | TGTGCCAGCAGCTCCCAGCAGTCCTACGAGCAGTACTTC
many | TRBJ2-7 | TRBD1 | TRBV2 | CASSEGQGNYEQYF | TGTGCCAGCAGCGAGGGACAGGGGAACTACGAGCAGTACTTC
- | TRBJ1-6 | - | TRBV9 | CASSVEGDWELNSPLHF | TGTGCCAGCAGCGTAGAGGGGGACTGGGAACTTAATTCACCCCTCCACTTT
few | TRBJ1-6 | - | TRBV5-1 | CASSLTGQGYSPLHF | TGCGCCAGCAGCTTAACCGGGCAGGGGTATTCACCCCTCCACTTT
many | TRBJ2-7 | TRBD2 | TRBV10-3 | CAIGRVGTEISYEQYF | TGTGCCATCGGGAGGGTAGGGACCGAAATCTCCTACGAGCAGTACTTC
- | TRBJ2-2 | - | TRBV3-1 | CASSQGQIDTGELFF | TGTGCCAGCAGCCAAGGGCAGATAGACACCGGGGAGCTGTTTTTT
many | TRBJ2-5 | TRBD2 | TRBV25-1 | CASRLKTSGSQETQYF | TGTGCCAGCAGGCTAAAGACTAGCGGCAGCCAAGAGACCCAGTACTTC
many | TRBJ2-1 | - | TRBV11-2 | CASSLAGLSYNEQFF | TGTGCCAGCAGCTTAGCGGGACTCTCCTACAATGAGCAGTTCTTC
few | TRBJ2-5 | - | TRBV12-3/TRBV12-4 | CASSLGTWETQYF | TGTGCCAGCAGTTTAGGGACCTGGGAGACCCAGTACTTC
few | TRBJ2-1 | TRBD2 | TRBV24-1 | CATSDWTSGGSSYNEQFF | TGTGCCACCAGTGACTGGACTAGCGGGGGGAGCTCCTACAATGAGCAGTTCTTC
few | TRBJ2-2 | - | TRBV12-3/TRBV12-4 | CATLRWGDTGELFF | TGTGCCACCCTAAGGTGGGGAGACACCGGGGAGCTGTTTTTT
few | TRBJ1-2 | TRBD1 | TRBV7-9 | CASSWTGPSGYTF | TGTGCCAGCAGCTGGACAGGGCCTTCCGGCTACACCTTC